A single sample is the source of the 7 T cell receptor beta chains below, sequenced in a study of metastatic and nonmetastatic thyroid tumors. With MiXCR, TCRdb called clones anew from the PCR reads. The sample carries approximately 41,000 clones, 28% recorded once. Nobody among the patients had been given any treatment before thyroid surgery. Sequencing was carried out using blood. These receptors all come from a male donor with papillary thyroid cancer or a benign thyroid nodule (not recorded which). Some clones in this sample may be carry-over from other donors' samples.

The J gene is TRBJ1-2, the V gene TRBV6-1; D is perhaps TRBD1 (5 bases). The CDR3 runs to 13 residues. The germline gives CDR1 MNHNS, CDR2 SASEGT. Trimming removed 5 bases at V and 8 bases at J, with 15 bases between. The CDR3 reads CASSRAGEGGYTF. In DNA form, the CDR3 reads TGTGCCAGCAGTCGTGCGGGGGAAGGGGGCTACACCTTC.

This clone was seen many times. The chain carries TRBV12-3 or TRBV12-4 and TRBJ1-4; possibly TRBD1 for D (6 bases). Between the trimmed V and J ends, which lost 3 bases and 7 bases, there was a span of 9 bases. This CDR3 comprises 13 residues. CDR3 amino acids: CASSLGGGEKLFF. The CDR3 DNA follows: TGTGCCAGCAGTTTGGGAGGGGGTGAAAAACTGTTTTTT.

The table lists this clone with many counts. The chain has TRBV10-3 and TRBJ2-7, with D tentatively TRBD1 (6 bases). Trimming removed 6 bases at V and 7 bases at J, with 13 bases between. Germline values: CDR1 ENHRY, CDR2 SYGVKD. This CDR3 has 12 residues. The CDR3 sequence is CAIRDSFLEQYF. In nucleotides, the CDR3 is TGTGCCATCAGGGACAGTTTTTTAGAGCAGTACTTC.

This clone was seen ten or more times. This chain links TRBV29-1 with TRBJ1-4; D gene ambiguous. With 6 bases removed from V and 4 bases from J, the gap between germline ends came to 9 bases. The CDR3 is 12 amino acids. Germline-derived CDR1 and CDR2 are SQVTM and ANQGSEA. The CDR3 nucleotides are TGCAGCGTATACGGGGATAATGAAAAACTGTTTTTT. This gives the protein CSVYGDNEKLFF. The whole variable domain, filled in from reference TRBV29-1 and TRBJ1-4, reads SAVISQKPSRDICQRGTSLTIQCQVDSQVTMMFWYRQQPGQSLTLIATANQGSEATYESGFVIDKFPISRPNLTFSTLTVSNMSPEDSSIYLCSVYGDNEKLFFGSGTQLSVL.

This clone has at least ten counts. This chain joins TRBV5-6 and TRBJ2-7, with TRBD1 matching 7 bases. Per the germline V gene, CDR1 is SGHDT and CDR2 is YYEEEE. This CDR3 has 14 residues. V was pared by 1 base and J by 7 bases, with 8 bases of the junction left unmatched. CDR3 residues: CASSLYTGAQEQYF. CDR3 coding DNA: TGTGCCAGCAGCTTGTACACAGGGGCACAGGAGCAGTACTTC.

This clone turned up a few times. The chain carries TRBV20-1 and TRBJ1-6; D is unresolved. V was cut by 0 bases and J by 5 bases, with 14 bases left in between. This CDR3 comprises 16 residues. Germline-derived CDR1 and CDR2 are DFQATT and SNEGSKA (reference sequence). The CDR3 protein is CSARDIREMDNSPLHF. CDR3 DNA: TGCAGTGCTAGAGATATAAGGGAGATGGATAATTCACCCCTCCACTTT.

A note on this clone: Since a much larger clone is just one base distant, this may be a read error. The genes are TRBV7-7 and TRBJ2-5; D could derive from TRBD1 or TRBD2 (5 bases each). This CDR3 contains 15 residues. CDR1 is SSHAT and CDR2 is FNYEAQ in the germline V gene (reference sequence). The CDR3 loop reads CASSFRRVGTETQYF. CDR3 sequence (DNA): TGTGCTAGCAGCTTTAGAAGGGTCGGGACGGAGACCCAGTACTTC.